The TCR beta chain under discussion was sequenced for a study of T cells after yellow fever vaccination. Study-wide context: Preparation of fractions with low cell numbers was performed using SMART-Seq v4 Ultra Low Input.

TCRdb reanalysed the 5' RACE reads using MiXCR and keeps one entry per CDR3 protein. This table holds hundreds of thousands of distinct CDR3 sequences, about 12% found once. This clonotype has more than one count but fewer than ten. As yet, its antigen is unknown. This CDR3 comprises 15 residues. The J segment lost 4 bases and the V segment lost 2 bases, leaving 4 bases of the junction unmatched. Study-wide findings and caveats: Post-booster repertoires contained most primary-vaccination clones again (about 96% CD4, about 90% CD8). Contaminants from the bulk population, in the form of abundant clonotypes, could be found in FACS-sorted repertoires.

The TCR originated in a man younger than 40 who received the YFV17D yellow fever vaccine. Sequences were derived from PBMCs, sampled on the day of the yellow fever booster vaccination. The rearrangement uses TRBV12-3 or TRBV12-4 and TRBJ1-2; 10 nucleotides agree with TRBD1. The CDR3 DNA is TGTGCCAGCAGTTTACAGACAGGGGGCCCCTATGGCTACACCTTC. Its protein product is CASSLQTGGPYGYTF.